These 3 T cell receptor beta chains share one sample of origin, sequenced in a study of metastatic and nonmetastatic thyroid tumors (TCRdb year 2020). Before undergoing thyroid surgery, none of the patients had been given any kind of treatment. Preparation of the library involved PCR. For sequencing, an Illumina HiSeq 4000 was employed. TCRdb handled the public reads itself, with Q25 trimming in fastp and clone calling in MiXCR, and kept productive beta chains. The table for this sample lists some 2,500 clones; around a quarter of them were counted only once. The ten top clones hold around a fifth of the sample. Sequences were obtained from tumor tissue. These receptors all stem from a female donor with papillary thyroid cancer or a benign thyroid nodule (not recorded which). Some clones in this sample may be carry-over from other donors' samples.

This clone has a handful of counts. The gene calls are TRBV11-2 and TRBJ2-2; no reliable D call. CDR1 is SGHAT and CDR2 is FQNNGV in the germline V gene. The CDR3 has 17 amino acids. V shed 3 bases and J shed 2 bases, with 16 bases lying between them. Written as DNA, the CDR3 is TGTGCCAGCAGCTTCTTAACCGGACCGGTCAACACCGGGGAGCTGTTTTTT. This codes for CASSFLTGPVNTGELFF.

This clone was picked up a small number of times. CDR3 sequence (DNA): TGTGCCAGCAGAGCGGGAGGGCCCTACAATGAGCAGTTCTTC. This codes for CASRAGGPYNEQFF. The chain combines TRBV6-1 with TRBJ2-1; TRBD2 aligns across 10 bases. The V gene end was trimmed by 6 bases and the J gene end by 2 bases; junction bases not matched to a gene: 1. The CDR3 spans 14 residues. In germline, CDR1 is MNHNS, CDR2 SASEGT.

The V and J genes are TRBV5-1 and TRBJ2-6, with no clear D. The CDR3 covers 16 residues. Trimming left V 1 base short and J 0 bases short, with 8 bases between. Germline V gene data show CDR1 as SGHRS and CDR2 as YFSETQ. The CDR3: CASSLHGGSGANVLTF. As DNA, the CDR3 is TGCGCCAGCAGCTTGCACGGTGGCTCTGGGGCCAACGTCCTGACTTTC.